The T cell receptor (beta chain) described here comes from a study of blood T cells in healthy people across ages. Of note for this clonotype: One end of the junction does not line up with germline, which may come from a read error.

Sample-barcoded 5' priming and a J-beta primer mix drove a second PCR of roughly 6 to 12 cycles. Each cDNA was tagged by a template-switch adaptor containing 12 random nucleotides. TCRdb itself ran the 5' RACE reads through MiXCR, one entry per CDR3 protein. The sample has hundreds of thousands of distinct CDR3 sequences, about 55% seen once. The CDR3 runs to 15 residues. Germline assignment: CDR1 SNHLY and CDR2 FYNNEI. The clonotype originates from an elderly man in good health. The chain is built from TRBV2 and TRBJ1-4; D possibly corresponds to TRBD1 (5 bases). What was sequenced was blood. In DNA, the CDR3 is TGTGCCAGCAGTTTGGGGTCCAGGGCGGATGAAAACCTGTTTTTT. This encodes CASSLGSRADENLFF.